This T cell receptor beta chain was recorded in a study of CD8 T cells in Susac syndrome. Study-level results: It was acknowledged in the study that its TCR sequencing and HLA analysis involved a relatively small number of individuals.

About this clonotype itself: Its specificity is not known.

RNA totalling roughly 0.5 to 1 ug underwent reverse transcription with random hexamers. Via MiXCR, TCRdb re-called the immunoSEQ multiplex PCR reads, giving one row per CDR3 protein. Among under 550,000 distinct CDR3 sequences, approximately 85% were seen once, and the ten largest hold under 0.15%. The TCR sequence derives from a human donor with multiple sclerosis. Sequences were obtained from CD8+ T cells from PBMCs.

The CDR3 region has the DNA TGTGCCAGCAGCTTATCGAGCGGAGGCTCCTACAATGAGCAGTTCTTC. Its protein product is CASSLSSGGSYNEQFF. The rearrangement links TRBV7-2 to TRBJ2-1; possibly TRBD2 for D (5 bases). Germline V lookup: CDR1 SGHTA, CDR2 FQGNSA. Between the trimmed V and J ends, which lost 2 bases and 0 bases, there was a span of 11 bases. This CDR3 spans 16 amino acids.